Listed here is a single TCR beta chain. This sample stems from a study of OX40 agonist ivuxolimab in advanced cancers. Sequencing used immunoSEQ multiplex PCR; TCRdb keeps in-frame clones, though not all of them. Of 90,000 to 130,000 clones in the sample, around 90% were seen once. The investigators sampled blood at baseline, at cycle 4 day 1, and at cycle 7 day 1. The source material was CD4+ or CD8+ T cells sorted from blood, sampled in a trial of the OX40 agonist ivuxolimab. The sequence was collected from an adult with an advanced solid tumor such as melanoma, head and neck, liver or kidney cancer.

The CDR3 DNA sequence: TGTGCCAGCAGATCGACCGGGGTCAAAGGAGGGCAGTACTTC. This translates into CASRSTGVKGGQYF. The V gene is TRBV6-1, the J gene TRBJ2-7; D might be TRBD2 (5 bases). Between the trimmed V and J ends, which lost 6 bases and 9 bases, there was a span of 21 bases. This CDR3 comprises 14 residues. CDR1 is MNHNS and CDR2 is SASEGT in the germline V gene.